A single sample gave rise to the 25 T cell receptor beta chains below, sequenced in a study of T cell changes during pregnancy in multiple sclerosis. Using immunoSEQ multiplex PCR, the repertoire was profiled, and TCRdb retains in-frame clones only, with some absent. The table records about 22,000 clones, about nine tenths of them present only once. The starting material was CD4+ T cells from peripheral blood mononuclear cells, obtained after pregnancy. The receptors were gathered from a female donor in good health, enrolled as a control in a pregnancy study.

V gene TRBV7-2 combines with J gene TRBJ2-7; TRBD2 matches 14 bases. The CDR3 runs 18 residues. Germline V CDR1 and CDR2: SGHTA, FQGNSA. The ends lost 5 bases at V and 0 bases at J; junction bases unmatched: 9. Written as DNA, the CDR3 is TGTGCCAGCAGCGAAAGGACTAGCGGGGGGAGTGTCTCCTACGAGCAGTACTTC. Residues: CASSERTSGGSVSYEQYF. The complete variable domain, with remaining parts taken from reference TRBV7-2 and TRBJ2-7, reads GAGVSQSPSNKVTEKGKDVELRCDPISGHTALYWYRQSLGQGLEFLIYFQGNSAPDKSGLPSDRFSAERTGGSVSTLTIQRTQQEDSAVYLCASSERTSGGSVSYEQYFGPGTRLTVT.

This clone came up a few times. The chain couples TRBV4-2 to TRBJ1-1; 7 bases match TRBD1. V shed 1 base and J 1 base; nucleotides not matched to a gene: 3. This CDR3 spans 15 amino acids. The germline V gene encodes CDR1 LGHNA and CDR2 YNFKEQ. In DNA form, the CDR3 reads TGTGCCAGCAGCCAAGGACAGGGCCAGAACACTGAAGCTTTCTTT. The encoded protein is CASSQGQGQNTEAFF.

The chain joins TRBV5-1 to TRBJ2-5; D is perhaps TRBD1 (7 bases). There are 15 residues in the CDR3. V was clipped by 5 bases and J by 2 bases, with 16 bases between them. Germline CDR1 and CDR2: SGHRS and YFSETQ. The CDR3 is CASSPTAGQQETQYF. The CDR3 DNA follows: TGCGCCAGCAGTCCCACCGCGGGACAGCAAGAGACCCAGTACTTC.

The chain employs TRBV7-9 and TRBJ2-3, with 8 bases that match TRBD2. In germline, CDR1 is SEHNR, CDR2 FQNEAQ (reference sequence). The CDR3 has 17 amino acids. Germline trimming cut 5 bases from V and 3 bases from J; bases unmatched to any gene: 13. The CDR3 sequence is CASSHRRGGWSTDTQYF. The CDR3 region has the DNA TGTGCCAGCAGCCACCGCCGGGGGGGCTGGTCTACAGATACGCAGTATTTT.

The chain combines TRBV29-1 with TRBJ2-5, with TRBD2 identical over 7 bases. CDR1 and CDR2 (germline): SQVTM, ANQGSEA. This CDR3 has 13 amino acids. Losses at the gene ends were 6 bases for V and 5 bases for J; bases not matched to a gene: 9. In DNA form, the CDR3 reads TGCAGCGTCGCTCGGGGGGATGTGGAGACCCAGTACTTC. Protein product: CSVARGDVETQYF.

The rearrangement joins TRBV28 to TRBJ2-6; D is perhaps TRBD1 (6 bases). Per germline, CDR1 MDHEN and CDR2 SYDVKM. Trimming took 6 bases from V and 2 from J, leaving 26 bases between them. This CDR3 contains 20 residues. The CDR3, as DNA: TGTGCCAGCAGCGAGAGAACAGGGAAGGGCCATGACGCTGGGGCCAACGTCCTGACTTTC. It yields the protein CASSERTGKGHDAGANVLTF.

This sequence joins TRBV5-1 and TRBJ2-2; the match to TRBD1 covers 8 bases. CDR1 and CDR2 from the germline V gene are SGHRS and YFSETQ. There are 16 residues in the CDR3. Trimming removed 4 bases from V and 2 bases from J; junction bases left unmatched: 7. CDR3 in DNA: TGCGCCAGCAGCCAAAATGGACAGGGAAACACCGGGGAGCTGTTTTTT. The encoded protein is CASSQNGQGNTGELFF. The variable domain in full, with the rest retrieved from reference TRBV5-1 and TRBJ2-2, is KAGVTQTPRYLIKTRGQQVTLSCSPISGHRSVSWYQQTPGQGLQFLFEYFSETQRNKGNFPGRFSGRQFSNSRSEMNVSTLELGDSALYLCASSQNGQGNTGELFFGEGSRLTVL.

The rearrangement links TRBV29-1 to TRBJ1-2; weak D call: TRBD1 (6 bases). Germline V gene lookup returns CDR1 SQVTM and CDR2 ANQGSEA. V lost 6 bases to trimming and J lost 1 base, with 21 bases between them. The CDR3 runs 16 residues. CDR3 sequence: CSVPRGGRDLNYGYTF. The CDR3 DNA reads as TGCAGCGTCCCCCGGGGGGGCAGAGACCTTAACTATGGCTACACCTTC.

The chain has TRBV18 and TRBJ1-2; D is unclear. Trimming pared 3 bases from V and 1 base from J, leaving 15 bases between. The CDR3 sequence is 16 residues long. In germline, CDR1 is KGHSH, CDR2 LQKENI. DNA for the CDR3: TGTGCCAGCTCACCGGTGAACGGGGTCAATAACTATGGCTACACCTTC. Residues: CASSPVNGVNNYGYTF.

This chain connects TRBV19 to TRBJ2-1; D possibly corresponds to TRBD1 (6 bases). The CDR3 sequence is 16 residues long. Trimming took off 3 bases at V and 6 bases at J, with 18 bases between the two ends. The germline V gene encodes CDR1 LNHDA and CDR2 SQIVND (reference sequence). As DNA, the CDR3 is TGTGCCAGTAGTATTGGATGGGTGGTGGGGGCCAATGAGCAGTTCTTC. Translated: CASSIGWVVGANEQFF.

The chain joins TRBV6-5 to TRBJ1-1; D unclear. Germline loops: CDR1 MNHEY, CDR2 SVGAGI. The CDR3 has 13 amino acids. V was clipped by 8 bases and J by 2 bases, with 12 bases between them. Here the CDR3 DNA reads TGTGCCAGCCGCCAAGCGGATAACACTGAAGCTTTCTTT. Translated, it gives CASRQADNTEAFF.

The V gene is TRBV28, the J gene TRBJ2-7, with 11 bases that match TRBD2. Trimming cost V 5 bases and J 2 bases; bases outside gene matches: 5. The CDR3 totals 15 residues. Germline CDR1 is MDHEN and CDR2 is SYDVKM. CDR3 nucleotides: TGTGCCAGCAGTCCCGGACTAGCGGGCACCTACGAGCAGTACTTC. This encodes CASSPGLAGTYEQYF.

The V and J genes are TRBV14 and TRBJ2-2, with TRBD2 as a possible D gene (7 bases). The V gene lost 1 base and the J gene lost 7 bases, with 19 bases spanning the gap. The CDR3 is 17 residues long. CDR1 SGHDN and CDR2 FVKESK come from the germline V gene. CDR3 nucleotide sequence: TGTGCCAGCAGCCAAGTTCGGGGGGCAGGCCTCGTCGGGGAGCTGTTTTTT. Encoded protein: CASSQVRGAGLVGELFF.

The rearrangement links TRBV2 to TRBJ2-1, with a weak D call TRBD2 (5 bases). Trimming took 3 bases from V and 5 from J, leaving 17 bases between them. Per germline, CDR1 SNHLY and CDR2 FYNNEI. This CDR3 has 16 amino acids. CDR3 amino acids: CASSDGGRRGNNEQFF. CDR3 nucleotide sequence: TGTGCCAGCAGTGATGGTGGCCGCCGGGGTAACAATGAGCAGTTCTTC.

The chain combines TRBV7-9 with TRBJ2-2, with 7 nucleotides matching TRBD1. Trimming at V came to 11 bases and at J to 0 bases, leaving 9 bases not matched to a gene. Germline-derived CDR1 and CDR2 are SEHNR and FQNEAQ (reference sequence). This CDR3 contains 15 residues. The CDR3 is CAYTRQGANTGELFF. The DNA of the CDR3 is TGTGCCTATACACGACAGGGAGCGAACACCGGGGAGCTGTTTTTT.

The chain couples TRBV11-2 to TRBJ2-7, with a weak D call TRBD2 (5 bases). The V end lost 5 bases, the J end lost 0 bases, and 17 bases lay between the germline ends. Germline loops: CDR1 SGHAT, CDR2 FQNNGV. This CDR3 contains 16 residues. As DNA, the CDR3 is TGTGCCAGCAGCCCAATCGAGGGTTGGAGCTCCTACGAGCAGTACTTC. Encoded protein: CASSPIEGWSSYEQYF. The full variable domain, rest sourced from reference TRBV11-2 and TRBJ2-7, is EAGVAQSPRYKIIEKRQSVAFWCNPISGHATLYWYQQILGQGPKLLIQFQNNGVVDDSQLPKDRFSAERLKGVDSTLKIQPAKLEDSAVYLCASSPIEGWSSYEQYFGPGTRLTVT.

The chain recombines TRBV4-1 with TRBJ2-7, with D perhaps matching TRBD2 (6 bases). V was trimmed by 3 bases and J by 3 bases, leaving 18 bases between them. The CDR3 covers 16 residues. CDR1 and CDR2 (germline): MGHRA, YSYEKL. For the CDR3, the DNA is TGCGCCAGCAGCCAGCAGTTCGGCGGGAAAGGCTACGAGCAGTACTTC. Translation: CASSQQFGGKGYEQYF.

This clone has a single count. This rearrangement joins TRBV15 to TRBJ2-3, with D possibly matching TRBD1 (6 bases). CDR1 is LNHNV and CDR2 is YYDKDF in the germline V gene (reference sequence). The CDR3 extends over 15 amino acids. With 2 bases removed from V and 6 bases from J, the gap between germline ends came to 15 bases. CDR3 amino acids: CATSRNSVGGDTQYF. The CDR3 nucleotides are TGTGCCACCAGCAGAAATAGTGTAGGGGGTGATACGCAGTATTTT.

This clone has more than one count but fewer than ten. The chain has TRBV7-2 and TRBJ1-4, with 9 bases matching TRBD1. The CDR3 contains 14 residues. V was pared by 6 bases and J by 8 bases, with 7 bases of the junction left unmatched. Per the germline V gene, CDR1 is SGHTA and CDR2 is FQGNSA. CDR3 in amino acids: CASRPGTGPEKLFF. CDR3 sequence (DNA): TGTGCCAGCAGGCCCGGGACAGGGCCGGAAAAACTGTTTTTT.

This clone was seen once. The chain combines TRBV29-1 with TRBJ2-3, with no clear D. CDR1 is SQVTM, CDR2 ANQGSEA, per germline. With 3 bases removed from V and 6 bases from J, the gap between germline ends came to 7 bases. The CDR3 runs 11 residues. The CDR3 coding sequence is TGCAGCGTTGACATGGGCGATACGCAGTATTTT. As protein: CSVDMGDTQYF.

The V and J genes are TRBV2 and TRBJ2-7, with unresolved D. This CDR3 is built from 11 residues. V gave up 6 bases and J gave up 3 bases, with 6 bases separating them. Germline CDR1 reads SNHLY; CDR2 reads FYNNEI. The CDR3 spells CASRELYEQYF. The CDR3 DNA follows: TGTGCCAGCAGGGAGCTCTACGAGCAGTACTTC.

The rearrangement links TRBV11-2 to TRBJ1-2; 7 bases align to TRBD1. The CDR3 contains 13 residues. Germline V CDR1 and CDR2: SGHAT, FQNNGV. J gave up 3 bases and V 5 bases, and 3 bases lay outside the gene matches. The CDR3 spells CASSPGQDYGYTF. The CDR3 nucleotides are TGTGCCAGCAGCCCCGGACAGGACTATGGCTACACCTTC.

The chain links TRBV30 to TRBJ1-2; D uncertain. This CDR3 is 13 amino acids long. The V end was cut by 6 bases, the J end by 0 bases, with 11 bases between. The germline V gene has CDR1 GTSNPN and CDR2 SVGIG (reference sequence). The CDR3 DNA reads TGTGCCTGCTGGCGAGGCTCTAACTATGGCTACACCTTC. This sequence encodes CACWRGSNYGYTF.

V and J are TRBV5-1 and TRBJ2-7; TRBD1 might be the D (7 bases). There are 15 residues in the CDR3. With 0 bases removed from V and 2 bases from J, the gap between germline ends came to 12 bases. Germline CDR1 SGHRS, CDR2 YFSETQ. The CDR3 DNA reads TGCGCCAGCAGCTTGGGCGGGACAGCAACCTACGAGCAGTACTTC. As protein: CASSLGGTATYEQYF.

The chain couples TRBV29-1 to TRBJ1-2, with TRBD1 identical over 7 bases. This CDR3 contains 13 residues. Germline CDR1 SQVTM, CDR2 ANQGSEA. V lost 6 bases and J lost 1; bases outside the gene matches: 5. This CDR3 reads CSVYRGNNYGYTF. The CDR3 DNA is TGCAGCGTCTACAGGGGAAATAACTATGGCTACACCTTC.